This note documents a single T cell receptor beta chain sequence. From germline, CDR1 is LNHNV and CDR2 YYDKDF (reference sequence). V lost 0 bases and J 6 bases, leaving 11 bases between the germline ends. This CDR3 spans 14 amino acids. Produced via immunoSEQ multiplex PCR; TCRdb's table is partial and in-frame only. Among approximately 100,000 clones listed, about nine tenths were seen once. The data were taken from a study of control samples from healthy donors and cancer patients. Sample: blood. This chain joins TRBV15 and TRBJ1-1, with D unresolved. This TCR was recovered from a man aged 30-40 years in good health. The CDR3 region is CATSRDMGASEAFF. CDR3 bases: TGTGCCACCAGCAGAGATATGGGAGCCTCTGAAGCTTTCTTT.